Listed here is a single T cell receptor (beta chain). This clone is considered medium-sized (0.01 to 0.1%). No much larger clone exists at a distance of one base, and base qualities are not known. Receptors were amplified or captured by the immunoSEQ multiplex PCR assay. For most patients, genomic DNA was isolated with the Qiagen DNeasy Blood and Tissue Kit and shipped frozen to Adaptive Biotechnologies for TCR sequencing. For most patients, genomic DNA was subjected to high-throughput TCR-beta CDR3 sequencing by Adaptive Biotechnologies. The authors' pipeline ran thus. Adaptive's ImmunoSEQ software supplied the TCR sequencing data for 18 patients, while MiXCR and VDJtools were used to process a few other patients. To correct CD4 versus CD8 sorting errors, any sequence found in both subsets at a frequency ratio below 5:1 was removed. CDR3 nucleotide sequences shared between donor and recipient were removed because the origin of such sequences could not be assigned. At least 2-fold expansion over unstimulated cells and a minimum CFSE-low frequency of 0.002% (template counts) or 0.001% (read counts) were required for clones to be classified as alloreactive. Clones detected in sequenced pre-transplant spleen, lymph node, or MLR CFSE-low populations of the donor or recipient were defined as mappable. Cumulative frequency of alloreactive clones was calculated as a percentage of all sequences weighted by copy number. TCRdb's version of the immuneACCESS table is confined to in-frame rearrangements and falls short of the full clone set. An unresolved V gene accounts for under half of the shortfall where checked; the remainder is of unknown origin. V, J and clone size were drawn from that table, and D and trimming were deduced from the DNA. This sample comprises under 4,500 clones, around a fifth of them detected only once. The top ten clonotypes cover roughly 5% of the sample.

This sample was included in a study of graft-versus-host responses after intestinal transplantation (dated by TCRdb to the early 2020s). Background on the whole study: The transplants that recipients got were multivisceral, liver-intestinal, or isolated intestinal. Graft-versus-host and host-versus-graft alloreactive T cell clones were tracked in the graft, circulation and bone marrow after intestinal transplantation using bulk TCR-beta CDR3 sequencing. To identify alloreactive clones, pre-transplant mixed lymphocyte reaction products were sequenced and compared with unstimulated pre-transplant donor and recipient T cells. A peak of at least 4% donor T cells among recipient peripheral blood mononuclear cells was the definition used for donor T cell macrochimerism. Anti-thymocyte globulin induction was given to all recipients, followed by maintenance tacrolimus and steroids for 3 to 4 years. Rather than being sequenced by the commercial service, samples from a few later patients were sequenced in-house on an Illumina MiSeq and processed with MiXCR. Of the roughly 26 intestinal transplant recipients enrolled in the cohort, one of whom was a retransplant, a few patients without pretransplant specimens were excluded. General study outcomes and caveats: In patients with donor T cell macrochimerism, the allografts had high GvH to HvG T cell clonal ratios. The relatively low number and heterogeneity of intestinal transplant patients limited the conclusions. GvH clones were found in recipient bone marrow, and some of the GvH clones appeared earlier in ileal mucosa or blood, which is consistent with an intestinal mucosal origin. Early after transplant, peak levels of circulating GvH clones were associated with declines in HvG clones.

V and J lose 0 bases and 1 base, and a span of 6 bases separates them. CDR1 and CDR2 (MNHEY, SVGAGI) derive from the germline V gene. The CDR3 measures 14 amino acids from cysteine to phenylalanine. The sequence is cut down to CDR3 DNA, 42 bases in frame from base 1. This specimen's time point label, per the study, means: cells obtained before transplantation from donor or recipient. In the mixed lymphocyte reactions, some 200,000 CFSE-labeled pre-transplant responders were plated with some 200,000 irradiated violet-dye-labeled stimulators and cultured for 6 days. After the mixed lymphocyte reaction, proliferating CD3+CD4+CFSE-low and CD3+CD8+CFSE-low responder cells were FACS-sorted on a BD Influx sorter.

The receptor was derived from a human patient who was an organ donor for intestinal transplantation. The material sequenced was alloreactive CD4+ T cells from a mixed lymphocyte reaction culture, taken before transplantation. The meaning of the sample's cell subset or site label: CFSE-low proliferating T cells sorted from roughly 6-day pre-transplant mixed lymphocyte reaction (GvH or HvG direction). The rearrangement combines TRBV6-5 with TRBJ1-1, with no confident D gene call. The bases read TGTGCCAGCAGTTACTCGGCCACGAACACTGAAGCTTTCTTT. The encoded protein is CASSYSATNTEAFF.